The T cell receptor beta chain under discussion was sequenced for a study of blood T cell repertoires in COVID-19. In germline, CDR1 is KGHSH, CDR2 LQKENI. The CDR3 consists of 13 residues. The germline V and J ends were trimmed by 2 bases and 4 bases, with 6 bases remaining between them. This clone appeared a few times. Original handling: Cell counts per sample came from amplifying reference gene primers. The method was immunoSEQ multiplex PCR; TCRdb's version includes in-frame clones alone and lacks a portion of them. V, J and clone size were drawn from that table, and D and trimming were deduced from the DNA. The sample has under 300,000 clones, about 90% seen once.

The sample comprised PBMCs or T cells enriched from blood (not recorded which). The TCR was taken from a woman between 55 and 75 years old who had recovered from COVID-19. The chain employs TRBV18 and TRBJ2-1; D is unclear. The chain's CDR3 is CASSPAGYNEQFF. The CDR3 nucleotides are TGTGCCAGCTCACCAGCAGGATACAATGAGCAGTTCTTC.